These 16 T cell receptor beta chains were sequenced from one sample in a study of breast tumors, draining lymph nodes, adjacent tissues. Axillary draining lymph nodes of breast cancer patients supplied the node samples. TCRdb redid the calling of the multiplex PCR reads with MiXCR, one entry per CDR3 protein. The table includes about 180,000 distinct CDR3 sequences, 33% detected once. Sequencing input: axillary lymph node tissue. These receptors originate from a female donor with breast cancer. Some clones in this sample may be carry-over from other donors' samples.

This clonotype turned up a few times. This rearrangement joins TRBV2 to TRBJ1-1; D is perhaps TRBD1 (5 bases). With 7 bases removed from V and 0 bases from J, the gap between germline ends came to 15 bases. The CDR3 length is 15 residues. Per the germline V gene, CDR1 is SNHLY and CDR2 is FYNNEI. The CDR3 DNA reads as TGTGCCAGCATAAGGACAACCAACATGAACACTGAAGCTTTCTTT. Amino acid sequence: CASIRTTNMNTEAFF.

This clonotype was found many times. CDR3 in amino acids: CASSFSGGSSTDTQYF. CDR3 bases: TGCGCCAGCAGCTTTAGCGGGGGGTCCTCCACAGATACGCAGTATTTT. The genes are TRBV5-1 and TRBJ2-3, with 10 bases fitting TRBD2. This CDR3 comprises 16 residues. V lost 2 bases and J lost 2; bases outside the gene matches: 5. Germline V gene lookup returns CDR1 SGHRS and CDR2 YFSETQ.

There are a few counts of this clonotype. The rearrangement joins TRBV6-4 to TRBJ2-1, with TRBD2 identical over 9 bases. V lost 3 bases to trimming and J lost 0 bases; unmatched junction nucleotides: 3. The CDR3 extends over 16 amino acids. Germline CDR1 is MRHNA and CDR2 is SNTAGT. This CDR3 is CASSERGGASYNEQFF. The CDR3 DNA sequence: TGTGCCAGCAGTGAGCGGGGGGGGGCCTCCTACAATGAGCAGTTCTTC.

This clonotype occurred many times. V gene TRBV7-8 combines with J gene TRBJ2-1, with 11 positions matching TRBD2. Unmatched junction bases numbered 28, after V lost 4 bases and J lost 5 bases. This CDR3 has 23 residues. Germline CDR1 is SGHVS and CDR2 is FQNEAQ. This CDR3 reads CASSSASRDRAFVAGGRHNEQFF. As DNA, the CDR3 is TGTGCCAGCAGCTCTGCCTCCCGGGACAGGGCCTTTGTAGCGGGAGGGCGGCACAATGAGCAGTTCTTC.

A word on this clonotype: A much larger clone lies a single base off, so this may be a read error. This sequence joins TRBV5-6 and TRBJ1-2, with a possible D match to TRBD1 (5 bases). The germline V gene has CDR1 SGHDT and CDR2 YYEEEE. This CDR3 is 16 amino acids long. V lost 4 bases and J lost 1, with 17 bases in between. CDR3 amino acids: CASSPGTVAGNYGYTF. The CDR3 bases are TGTGCCAGCAGCCCGGGGACGGTGGCTGGTAACTATGGCTACACCTTC. Drawing the rest from reference TRBV5-6 and TRBJ1-2, the complete variable domain is DAGVTQSPTHLIKTRGQQVTLRCSPKSGHDTVSWYQQALGQGPQFIFQYYEEEERQRGNFPDRFSGHQFPNYSSELNVNALLLGDSALYLCASSPGTVAGNYGYTFGSGTRLTVV.

The table lists this clonotype with many counts. J is TRBJ2-1 and V is TRBV7-9, with TRBD2 matching 15 bases. With 4 bases clipped from V and 8 bases from J, the junction kept 3 bases outside the gene matches. This CDR3 contains 15 residues. Per the germline V gene, CDR1 is SEHNR and CDR2 is FQNEAQ (reference sequence). Here the CDR3 reads CASSSGLAGGDEQFF. CDR3 sequence (DNA): TGTGCCAGCAGCTCAGGACTAGCGGGAGGGGATGAGCAGTTCTTC.

This chain uses TRBV29-1 with TRBJ1-1; D gene uncertain. The CDR3 has 13 residues. Trimming removed 6 bases at V and 1 base at J, with 12 bases between. CDR1 is SQVTM and CDR2 is ANQGSEA in the germline V gene. The CDR3 sequence: CSVRAQANTEAFF. The CDR3 coding sequence is TGCAGCGTGAGGGCTCAGGCGAACACTGAAGCTTTCTTT.

This clonotype was counted many times. The chain recombines TRBV20-1 with TRBJ2-3; D gene unclear. The CDR3 length is 14 residues. The germline gives CDR1 DFQATT, CDR2 SNEGSKA (reference sequence). V shed 7 bases and J shed 2 bases, with 16 bases lying between them. The CDR3 DNA reads TGCAGTGGGAGAGATGGGTTCAACACAGATACGCAGTATTTT. Amino acid sequence: CSGRDGFNTDTQYF.

The table lists this clonotype with many counts. The V and J genes are TRBV7-9 and TRBJ2-7; the D gene could be TRBD1 or TRBD2 (5 bases each). The germline gives CDR1 SEHNR, CDR2 FQNEAQ (reference sequence). V gave up 5 bases and J gave up 5 bases, with 19 bases separating them. The CDR3 sequence is 15 residues long. CDR3 region: CASSPAVFRGHEQYF. Written as DNA, the CDR3 is TGTGCCAGCAGCCCGGCAGTCTTCCGGGGCCACGAGCAGTACTTC.

In this sample, this clonotype turned up a few times. A much larger clone sits a single nucleotide away, making a read error possible. CDR3 sequence: CSARKGSGATVLTF. For the CDR3, the DNA is TGCAGTGCTAGAAAAGGGTCCGGGGCCACCGTCCTGACTTTC. The chain has TRBV20-1 and TRBJ2-6; D could derive from TRBD1 or TRBD2 (5 bases each). Germline CDR1 DFQATT, CDR2 SNEGSKA (reference sequence). This CDR3 has 14 amino acids.

This clonotype was recorded only once. This may be a read error: a much more frequent sequence differs by one nucleotide. V usage is TRBV9 and J usage is TRBJ1-2; 12 nucleotides agree with TRBD1. J gave up 7 bases and V 4 bases, and 14 bases lay outside the gene matches. Germline lookup yields CDR1 SGDLS and CDR2 YYNGEE. This CDR3 contains 17 residues. CDR3: CASSPRDRGRLGSGYTF. The CDR3 DNA reads TGTGCCAGCAGCCCCCGGGACAGGGGGCGCTTAGGGTCTGGCTACACCTTC.

This clonotype was counted many times. The V call is TRBV6-2 or TRBV6-3, the J call TRBJ1-4, with no clear D. Germline-derived CDR1 and CDR2 are MNHEY and SVGEGT. Trimming left V 8 bases short and J 11 bases short, with 18 bases between. The CDR3 extends over 13 amino acids. The CDR3 reads CASYDGVRRKLFF. CDR3 DNA sequence: TGTGCCAGCTACGACGGGGTTCGACGGAAACTGTTTTTT.

This clonotype was detected ten times or more. DNA of the CDR3: TGTGCCAGCAGCTTAATCACAGACTATCAGCAGTACTTC. This encodes CASSLITDYQQYF. This chain connects TRBV7-9 to TRBJ2-7, with a possible D match to TRBD2 (5 bases). The ends were cut back, 2 bases at V and 8 bases at J, with 13 bases in the middle. There are 13 residues in the CDR3. The germline V gene encodes CDR1 SEHNR and CDR2 FQNEAQ (reference sequence).

Of note for this clonotype: This could be a read error, since a much larger clone is one nucleotide away. The J gene is TRBJ1-3, the V gene TRBV6-5; no clear D gene. The CDR3 spans 15 residues. CDR1 and CDR2 (germline): MNHEY, SVGAGI. CDR3 loop: CASSYSTDHGSTIYF. The CDR3 DNA is TGTGCCAGCAGTTACTCGACGGATCATGGAAGCACCATATATTTT.

The V and J genes are TRBV20-1 and TRBJ2-7, with D perhaps matching TRBD1 (6 bases). CDR1 and CDR2 (germline): DFQATT, SNEGSKA (reference sequence). V lost 5 bases and J lost 6, with 20 bases in between. This CDR3 is built from 14 residues. The CDR3 loop is CSAVDRRATSEQYF. The CDR3 DNA reads TGCAGTGCTGTTGACAGGAGAGCCACCTCCGAGCAGTACTTC.

The sample holds a few counts of this clonotype. The V and J genes are TRBV9 and TRBJ2-1, with 9 bases matching TRBD2. The germline gives CDR1 SGDLS, CDR2 YYNGEE. Trimming cost V 2 bases and J 7 bases; bases outside gene matches: 4. This CDR3 comprises 14 residues. In DNA, the CDR3 is TGTGCCAGCAGCGTCCGAGCGGGAGGAAATGAGCAGTTCTTC. Amino acid sequence: CASSVRAGGNEQFF.